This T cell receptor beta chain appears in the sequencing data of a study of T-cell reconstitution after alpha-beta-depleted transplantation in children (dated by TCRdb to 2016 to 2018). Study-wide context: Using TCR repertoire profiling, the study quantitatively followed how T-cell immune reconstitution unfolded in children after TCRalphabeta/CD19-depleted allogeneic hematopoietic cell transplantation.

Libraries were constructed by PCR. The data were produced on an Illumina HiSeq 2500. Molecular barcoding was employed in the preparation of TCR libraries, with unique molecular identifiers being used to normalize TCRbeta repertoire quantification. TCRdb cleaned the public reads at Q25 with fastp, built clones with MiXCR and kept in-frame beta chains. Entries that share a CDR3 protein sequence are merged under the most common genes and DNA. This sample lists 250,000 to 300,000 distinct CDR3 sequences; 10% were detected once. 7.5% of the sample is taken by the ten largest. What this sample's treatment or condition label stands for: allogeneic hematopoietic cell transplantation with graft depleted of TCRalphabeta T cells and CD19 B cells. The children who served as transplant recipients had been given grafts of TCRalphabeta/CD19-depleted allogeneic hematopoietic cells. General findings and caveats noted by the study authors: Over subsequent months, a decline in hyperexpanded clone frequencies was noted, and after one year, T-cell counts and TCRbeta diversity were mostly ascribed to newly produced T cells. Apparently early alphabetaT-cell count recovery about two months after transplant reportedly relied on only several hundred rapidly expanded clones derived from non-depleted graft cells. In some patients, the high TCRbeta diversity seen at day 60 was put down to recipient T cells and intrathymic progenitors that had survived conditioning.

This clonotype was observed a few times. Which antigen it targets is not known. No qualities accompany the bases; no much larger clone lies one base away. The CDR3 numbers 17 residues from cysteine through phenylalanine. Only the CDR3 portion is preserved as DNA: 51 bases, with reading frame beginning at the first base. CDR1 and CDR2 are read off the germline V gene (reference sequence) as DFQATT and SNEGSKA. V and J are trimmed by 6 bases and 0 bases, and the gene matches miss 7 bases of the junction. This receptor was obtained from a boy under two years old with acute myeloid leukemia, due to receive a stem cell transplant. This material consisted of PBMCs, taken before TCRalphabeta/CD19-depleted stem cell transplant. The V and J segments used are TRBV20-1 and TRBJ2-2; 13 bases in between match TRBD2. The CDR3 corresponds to CSALGLAGAPNTGELFF. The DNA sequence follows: TGCAGTGCACTCGGACTAGCGGGGGCCCCGAACACCGGGGAGCTGTTTTTT.